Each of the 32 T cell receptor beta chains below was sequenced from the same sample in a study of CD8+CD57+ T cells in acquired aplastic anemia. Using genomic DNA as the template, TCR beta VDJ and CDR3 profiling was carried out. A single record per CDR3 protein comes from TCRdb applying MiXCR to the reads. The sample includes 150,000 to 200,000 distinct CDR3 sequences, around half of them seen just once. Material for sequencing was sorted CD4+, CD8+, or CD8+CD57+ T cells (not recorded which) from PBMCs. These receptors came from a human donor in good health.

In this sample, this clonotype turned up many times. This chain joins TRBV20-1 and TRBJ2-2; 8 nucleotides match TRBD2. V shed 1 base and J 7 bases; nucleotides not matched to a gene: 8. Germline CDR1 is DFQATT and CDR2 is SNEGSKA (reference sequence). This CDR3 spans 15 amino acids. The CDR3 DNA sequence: TGCAGTGCTAGAGGGCGACCGGGACTAGTCGGGGAGCTGTTTTTT. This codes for CSARGRPGLVGELFF.

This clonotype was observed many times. In nucleotides, the CDR3 is TGTGCCAGCAGTTTACAGGGGAATAATTCACCCCTCCACTTT. This gives the protein CASSLQGNNSPLHF. The chain combines TRBV12-3 or TRBV12-4 with TRBJ1-6; D possibly corresponds to TRBD1 (6 bases). V gave up 2 bases and J gave up 5 bases, with 7 bases separating them. The CDR3 covers 14 residues.

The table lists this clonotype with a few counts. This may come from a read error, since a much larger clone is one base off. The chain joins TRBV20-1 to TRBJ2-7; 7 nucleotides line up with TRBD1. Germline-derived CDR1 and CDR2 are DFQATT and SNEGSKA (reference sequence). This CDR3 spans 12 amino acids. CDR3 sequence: CSATDRTYERYF. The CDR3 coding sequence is TGCAGTGCTACGGACAGGACCTACGAGCGGTACTTC.

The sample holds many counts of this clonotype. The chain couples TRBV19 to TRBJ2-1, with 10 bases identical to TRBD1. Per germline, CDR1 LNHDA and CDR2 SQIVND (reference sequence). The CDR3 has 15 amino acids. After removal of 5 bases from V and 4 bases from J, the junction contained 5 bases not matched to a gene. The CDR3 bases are TGTGCCAGTAGTGAGGGACAGGGGATTTACAATGAGCAGTTCTTC. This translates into CASSEGQGIYNEQFF. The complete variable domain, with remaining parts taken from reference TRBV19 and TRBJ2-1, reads DGGITQSPKYLFRKEGQNVTLSCEQNLNHDAMYWYRQDPGQGLRLIYYSQIVNDFQKGDIAEGYSVSREKKESFPLTVTSAQKNPTAFYLCASSEGQGIYNEQFFGPGTRLTVL.

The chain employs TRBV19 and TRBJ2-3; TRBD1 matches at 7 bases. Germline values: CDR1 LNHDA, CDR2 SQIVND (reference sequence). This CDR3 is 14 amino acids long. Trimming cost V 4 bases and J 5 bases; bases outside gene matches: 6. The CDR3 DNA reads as TGTGCCAGTAGTACCAAACAGGGGTTAGATACGCAGTATTTT. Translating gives CASSTKQGLDTQYF.

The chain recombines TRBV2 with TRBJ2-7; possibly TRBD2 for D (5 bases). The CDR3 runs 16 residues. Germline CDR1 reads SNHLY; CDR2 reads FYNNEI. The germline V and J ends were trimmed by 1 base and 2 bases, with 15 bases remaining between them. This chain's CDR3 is CASSEVIGGLPYEQYF. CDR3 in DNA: TGTGCCAGCAGTGAAGTGATAGGAGGCCTTCCCTACGAGCAGTACTTC.

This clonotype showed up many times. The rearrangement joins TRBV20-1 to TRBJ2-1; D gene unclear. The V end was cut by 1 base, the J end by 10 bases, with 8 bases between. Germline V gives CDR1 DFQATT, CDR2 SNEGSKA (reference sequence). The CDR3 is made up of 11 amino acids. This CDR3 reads CSARAEPEQFF. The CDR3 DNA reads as TGCAGTGCTAGAGCGGAGCCGGAGCAGTTCTTC.

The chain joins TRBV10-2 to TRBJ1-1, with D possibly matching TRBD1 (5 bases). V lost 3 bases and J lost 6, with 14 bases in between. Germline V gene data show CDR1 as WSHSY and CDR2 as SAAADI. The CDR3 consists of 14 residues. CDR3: CASSELARDAEAFF. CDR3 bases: TGCGCCAGCAGTGAATTGGCCAGGGATGCTGAAGCTTTCTTT.

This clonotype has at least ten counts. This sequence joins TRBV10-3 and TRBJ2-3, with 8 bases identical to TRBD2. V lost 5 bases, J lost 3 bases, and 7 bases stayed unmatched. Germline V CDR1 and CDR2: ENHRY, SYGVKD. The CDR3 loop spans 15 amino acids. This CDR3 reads CAISYSGVSTDTQYF. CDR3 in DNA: TGTGCCATCAGTTATAGCGGGGTTAGTACAGATACGCAGTATTTT.

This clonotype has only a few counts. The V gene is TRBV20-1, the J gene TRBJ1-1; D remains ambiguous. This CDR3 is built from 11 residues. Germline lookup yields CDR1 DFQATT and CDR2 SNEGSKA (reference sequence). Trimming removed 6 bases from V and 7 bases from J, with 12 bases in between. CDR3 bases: TGCAGTGCCTTAAGGACGGATGAAGCTTTCTTT. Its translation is CSALRTDEAFF.

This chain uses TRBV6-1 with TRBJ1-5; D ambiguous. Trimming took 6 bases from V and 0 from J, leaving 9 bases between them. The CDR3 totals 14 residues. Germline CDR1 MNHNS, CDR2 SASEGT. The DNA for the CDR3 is TGTGCCAGCAGCCCACAGTATAGCAATCAGCCCCAGCATTTT. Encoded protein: CASSPQYSNQPQHF.

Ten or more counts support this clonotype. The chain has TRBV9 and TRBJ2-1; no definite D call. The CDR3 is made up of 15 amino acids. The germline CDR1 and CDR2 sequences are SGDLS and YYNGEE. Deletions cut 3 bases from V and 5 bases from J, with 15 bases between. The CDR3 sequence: CASSATIGLNNEQFF. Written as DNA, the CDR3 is TGTGCCAGCAGCGCAACTATCGGGTTGAACAATGAGCAGTTCTTC.

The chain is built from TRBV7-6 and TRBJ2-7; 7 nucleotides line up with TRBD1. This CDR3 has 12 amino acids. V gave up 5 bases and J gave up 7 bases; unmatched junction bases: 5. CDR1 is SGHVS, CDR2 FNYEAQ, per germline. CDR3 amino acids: CASSPRGQEQYF. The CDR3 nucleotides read TGTGCCAGCAGCCCTCGGGGACAGGAGCAGTACTTC.

The CDR3 region is CASSRTGTGAIYEQFF. In DNA form, the CDR3 reads TGTGCCAGCAGCCGAACCGGGACAGGGGCTATATATGAGCAGTTCTTC. The chain is built from TRBV11-3 and TRBJ2-1; 10 bases match TRBD1. Germline lookup yields CDR1 SGHNT and CDR2 YENEEA. The CDR3 is 16 amino acids. The V segment lost 5 bases and the J segment 8 bases; nucleotides outside the gene matches: 12. Full variable domain (rest looked up from reference TRBV11-3 and TRBJ2-1): EAGVVQSPRYKIIEKKQPVAFWCNPISGHNTLYWYLQNLGQGPELLIRYENEEAVDDSQLPKDRFSAERLKGVDSTLKIQPAELGDSAVYLCASSRTGTGAIYEQFFGPGTRLTVL.

The CDR3 reads CASRSTPGGGTGELFF. CDR3 sequence (DNA): TGCGCCAGCAGATCCACTCCCGGAGGAGGTACCGGGGAGCTGTTTTTT. The rearrangement uses TRBV10-1 and TRBJ2-2, with D tentatively TRBD2 (5 bases). Trimming pared 6 bases from V and 5 bases from J, leaving 19 bases between. CDR3 length: 16 amino acids. Germline values: CDR1 WNHNN, CDR2 SYGVQD (reference sequence).

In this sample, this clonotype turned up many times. The CDR3 bases are TGTGCCACCAGTGATTCCCCGGGATTTCAAAACACCGGGGAGCTGTTTTTT. The encoded protein is CATSDSPGFQNTGELFF. The V and J genes are TRBV24-1 and TRBJ2-2; D possibly corresponds to TRBD2 (5 bases). This CDR3 has 17 amino acids. V shed 2 bases and J shed 2 bases, with 14 bases lying between them. Germline CDR1 KGHDR, CDR2 SFDVKD.

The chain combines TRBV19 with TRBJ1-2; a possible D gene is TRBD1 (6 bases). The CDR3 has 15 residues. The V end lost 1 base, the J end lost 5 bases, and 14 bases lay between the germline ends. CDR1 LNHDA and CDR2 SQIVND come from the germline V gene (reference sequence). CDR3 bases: TGTGCCAGTAGTATAGCGGCGGACAGTTTATATGGCTACACCTTC. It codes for CASSIAADSLYGYTF.

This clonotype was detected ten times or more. The CDR3 region has the DNA TGCAGTGCTAGAGATCCGAAGAGGGAGCCAGATACGCAGTATTTT. This gives the protein CSARDPKREPDTQYF. V and J are TRBV20-1 and TRBJ2-3; tentatively, D is TRBD2 (5 bases). Germline V gives CDR1 DFQATT, CDR2 SNEGSKA (reference sequence). CDR3 length: 15 residues. The ends were cut back, 0 bases at V and 4 bases at J, with 14 bases in the middle.

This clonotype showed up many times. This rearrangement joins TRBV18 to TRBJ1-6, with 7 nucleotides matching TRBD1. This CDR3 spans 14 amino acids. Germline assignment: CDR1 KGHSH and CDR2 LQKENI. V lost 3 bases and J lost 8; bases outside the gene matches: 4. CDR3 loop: CASSPSQGDSPLHF. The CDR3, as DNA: TGTGCCAGCTCACCGTCTCAGGGGGATTCACCCCTCCACTTT.

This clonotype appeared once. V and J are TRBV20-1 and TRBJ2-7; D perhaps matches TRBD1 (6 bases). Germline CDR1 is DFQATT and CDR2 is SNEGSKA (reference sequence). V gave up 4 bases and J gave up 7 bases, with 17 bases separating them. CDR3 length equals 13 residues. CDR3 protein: CSANLAPGVEQYF. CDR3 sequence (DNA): TGCAGTGCTAACTTGGCTCCAGGGGTAGAGCAGTACTTC.

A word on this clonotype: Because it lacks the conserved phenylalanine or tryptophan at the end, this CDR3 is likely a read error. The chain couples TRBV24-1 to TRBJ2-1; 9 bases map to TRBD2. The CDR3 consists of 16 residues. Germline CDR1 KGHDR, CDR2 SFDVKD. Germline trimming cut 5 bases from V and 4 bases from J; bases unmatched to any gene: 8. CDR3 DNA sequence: TGTGCCACCAGTGCCGGGGGACTAGCAGCTTACAATGAGCAGTTCTCC. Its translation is CATSAGGLAAYNEQFS.

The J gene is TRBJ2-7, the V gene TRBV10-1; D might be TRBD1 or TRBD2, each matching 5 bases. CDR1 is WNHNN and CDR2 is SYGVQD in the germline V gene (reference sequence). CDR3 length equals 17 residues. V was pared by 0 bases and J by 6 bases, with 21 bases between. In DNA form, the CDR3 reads TGCGCCAGCAGTGAGTCCAGTCGGACGGAGCCAGGGAGCGAGCAGTACTTC. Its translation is CASSESSRTEPGSEQYF.

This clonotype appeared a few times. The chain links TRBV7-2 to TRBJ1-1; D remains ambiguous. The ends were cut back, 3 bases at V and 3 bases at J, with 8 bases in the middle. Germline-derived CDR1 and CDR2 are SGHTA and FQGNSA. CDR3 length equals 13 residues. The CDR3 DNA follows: TGTGCCAGCAGCTTTGGACGGGACACTGAAGCTTTCTTT. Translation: CASSFGRDTEAFF.

Written as DNA, the CDR3 is TGTGCCGGCATTCGGCTGAACACTGAAGCTTTCTTT. This encodes CAGIRLNTEAFF. The rearrangement uses TRBV2 and TRBJ1-1; D call uncertain. CDR3 length: 12 residues. Trimming took off 11 bases at V and 0 bases at J, with 10 bases between the two ends. The germline gives CDR1 SNHLY, CDR2 FYNNEI.

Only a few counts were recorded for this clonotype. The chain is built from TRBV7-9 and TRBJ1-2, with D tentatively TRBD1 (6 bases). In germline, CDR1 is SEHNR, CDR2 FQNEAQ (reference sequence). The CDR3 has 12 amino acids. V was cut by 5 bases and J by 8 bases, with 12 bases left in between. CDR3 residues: CASSITGSGYTF. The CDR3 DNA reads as TGTGCCAGCAGCATCACAGGGAGCGGCTACACCTTC.

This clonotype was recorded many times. This CDR3 reads CASSFGQSPTNEKLFF. In nucleotides, the CDR3 is TGTGCCAGCAGCTTCGGACAGAGCCCAACTAATGAAAAACTGTTTTTT. The gene calls are TRBV7-9 and TRBJ1-4; D is possibly TRBD1 (6 bases). Germline CDR1 SEHNR, CDR2 FQNEAQ (reference sequence). Trimming took off 3 bases at V and 0 bases at J, with 11 bases between the two ends. CDR3 length equals 16 residues.

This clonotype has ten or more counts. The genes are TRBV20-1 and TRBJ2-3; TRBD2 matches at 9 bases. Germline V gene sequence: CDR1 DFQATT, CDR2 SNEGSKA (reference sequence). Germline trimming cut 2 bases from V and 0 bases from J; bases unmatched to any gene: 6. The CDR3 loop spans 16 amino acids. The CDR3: CSARTRSGGSTDTQYF. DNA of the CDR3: TGCAGTGCTAGAACCCGTAGCGGGGGCAGCACAGATACGCAGTATTTT.

In DNA form, the CDR3 reads TGTGCCAGCAGCCCGGACAGGGCCTCCGAGCAGTACTTC. This translates into CASSPDRASEQYF. The chain recombines TRBV7-2 with TRBJ2-7; the match to TRBD1 covers 8 bases. CDR1 and CDR2 (germline): SGHTA, FQGNSA. The CDR3 contains 13 residues. J gave up 6 bases and V 5 bases, and 6 bases lay outside the gene matches.

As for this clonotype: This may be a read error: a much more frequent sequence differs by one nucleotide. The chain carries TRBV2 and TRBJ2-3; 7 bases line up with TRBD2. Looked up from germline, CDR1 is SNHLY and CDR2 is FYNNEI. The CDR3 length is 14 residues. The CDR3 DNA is TGTGCCAGCAGGGTTGGCGGGAGCACAGATACGCAGAATTTT. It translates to CASRVGGSTDTQNF.

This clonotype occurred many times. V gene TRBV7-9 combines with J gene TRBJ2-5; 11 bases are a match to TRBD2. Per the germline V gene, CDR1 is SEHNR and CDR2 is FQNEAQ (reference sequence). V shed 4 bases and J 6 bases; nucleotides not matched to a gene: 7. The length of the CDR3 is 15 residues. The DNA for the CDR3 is TGTGCCAGCAGCTCGGGGACTAGCGGTGTACAGACCCAGTACTTC. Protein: CASSSGTSGVQTQYF.

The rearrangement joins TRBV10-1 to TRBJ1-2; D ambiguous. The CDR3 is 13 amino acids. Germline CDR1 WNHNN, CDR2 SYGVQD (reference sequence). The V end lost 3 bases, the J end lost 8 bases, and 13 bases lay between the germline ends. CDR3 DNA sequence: TGCGCCAGCAGTGATGGAGGTCCTGAAGGCTACACCTTC. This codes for CASSDGGPEGYTF.

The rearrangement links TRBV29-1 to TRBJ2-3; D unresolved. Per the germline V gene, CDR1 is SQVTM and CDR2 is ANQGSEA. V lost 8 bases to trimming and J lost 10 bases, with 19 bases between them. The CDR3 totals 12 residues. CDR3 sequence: CSFCDPPEAQYF. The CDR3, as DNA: TGCAGCTTTTGCGACCCCCCAGAGGCGCAGTATTTT.